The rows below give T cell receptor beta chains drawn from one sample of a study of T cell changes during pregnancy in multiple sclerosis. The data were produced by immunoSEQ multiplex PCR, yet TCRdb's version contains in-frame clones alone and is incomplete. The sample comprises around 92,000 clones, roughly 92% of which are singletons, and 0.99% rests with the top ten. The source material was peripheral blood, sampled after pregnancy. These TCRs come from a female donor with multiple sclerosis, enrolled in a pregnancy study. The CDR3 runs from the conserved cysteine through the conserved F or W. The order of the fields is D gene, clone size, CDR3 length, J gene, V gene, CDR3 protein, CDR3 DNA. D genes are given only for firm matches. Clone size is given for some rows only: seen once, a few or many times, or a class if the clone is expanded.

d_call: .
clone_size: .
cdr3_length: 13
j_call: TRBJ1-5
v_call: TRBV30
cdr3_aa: CAWKGGSNQPQHF
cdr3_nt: TGTGCCTGGAAAGGGGGTAGCAATCAGCCCCAGCATTTT

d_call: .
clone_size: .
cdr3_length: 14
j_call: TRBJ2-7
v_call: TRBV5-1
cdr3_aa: CASSLDRTYYEQYF
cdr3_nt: TGCGCCAGCAGCTTGGACAGGACCTACTACGAGCAGTACTTC

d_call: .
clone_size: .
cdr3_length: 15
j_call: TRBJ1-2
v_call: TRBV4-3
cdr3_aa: CASSQGLGANYGYTF
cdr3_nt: TGCGCCAGCAGCCAAGGGCTCGGAGCTAACTATGGCTACACCTTC

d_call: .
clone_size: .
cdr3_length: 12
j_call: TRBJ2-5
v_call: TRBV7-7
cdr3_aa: CASSPNQETQYF
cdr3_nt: TGTGCCAGCAGCCCAAACCAAGAGACCCAGTACTTC

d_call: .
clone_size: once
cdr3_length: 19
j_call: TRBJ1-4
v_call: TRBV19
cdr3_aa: CASTVLGLEGKATNEKLFF
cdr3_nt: TGTGCCAGTACCGTGTTGGGACTCGAAGGGAAGGCAACTAATGAAAAACTGTTTTTT

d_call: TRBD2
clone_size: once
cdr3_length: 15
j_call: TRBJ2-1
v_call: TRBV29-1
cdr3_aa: CSVAPSGRAYNEQFF
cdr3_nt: TGCAGCGTTGCCCCTAGCGGGAGGGCCTACAATGAGCAGTTCTTC

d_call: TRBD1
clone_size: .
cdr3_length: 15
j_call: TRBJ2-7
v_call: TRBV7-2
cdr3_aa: CASSLVQGAKNEQYF
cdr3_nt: TGTGCCAGCAGCTTAGTTCAGGGGGCGAAGAACGAGCAGTACTTC

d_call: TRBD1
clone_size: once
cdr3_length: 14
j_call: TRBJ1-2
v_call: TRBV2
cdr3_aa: CASSGQGATYGYTF
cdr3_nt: TGTGCCAGCAGTGGACAGGGGGCGACCTATGGCTACACCTTC

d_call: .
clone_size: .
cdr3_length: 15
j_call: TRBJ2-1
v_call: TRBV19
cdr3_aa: CASSIAPGYYNEQFF
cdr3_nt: TGTGCCAGTAGTATAGCCCCAGGCTACTACAATGAGCAGTTCTTC

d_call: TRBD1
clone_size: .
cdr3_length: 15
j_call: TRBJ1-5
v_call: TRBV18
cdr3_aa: CASSPPGQGYQPQHF
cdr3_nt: TGTGCCAGCTCACCACCGGGACAGGGGTATCAGCCCCAGCATTTT

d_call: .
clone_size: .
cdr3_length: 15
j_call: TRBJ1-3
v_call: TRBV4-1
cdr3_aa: CASSEVGGYGNTIYF
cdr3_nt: TGCGCCAGCAGCGAAGTGGGGGGTTACGGAAACACCATATATTTT

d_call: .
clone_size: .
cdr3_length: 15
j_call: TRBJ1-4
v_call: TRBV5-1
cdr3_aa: CASSPTVATNEKLFF
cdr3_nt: TGCGCCAGCAGCCCTACAGTTGCAACTAATGAAAAACTGTTTTTT

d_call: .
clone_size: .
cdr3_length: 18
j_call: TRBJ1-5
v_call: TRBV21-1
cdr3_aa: CASSKSSTGQYSNQPQHF
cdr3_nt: TGTGCCAGCAGCAAAAGCTCAACGGGACAGTATAGCAATCAGCCCCAGCATTTT

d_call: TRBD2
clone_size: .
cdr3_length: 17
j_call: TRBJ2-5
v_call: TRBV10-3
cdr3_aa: CAISDPLAGFSQETQYF
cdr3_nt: TGTGCCATCAGTGACCCTTTAGCGGGCTTCTCCCAAGAGACCCAGTACTTC

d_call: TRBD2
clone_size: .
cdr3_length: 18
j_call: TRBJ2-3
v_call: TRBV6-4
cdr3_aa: CASSDSSSGRIGTDTQYF
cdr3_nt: TGTGCCAGCAGTGACTCGTCAAGCGGGAGGATTGGCACAGATACGCAGTATTTT

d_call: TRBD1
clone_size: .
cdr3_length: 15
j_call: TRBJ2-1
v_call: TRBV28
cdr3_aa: CASRVGDRGNNEQFF
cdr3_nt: TGTGCCAGCAGGGTAGGGGACAGGGGTAACAATGAGCAGTTCTTC

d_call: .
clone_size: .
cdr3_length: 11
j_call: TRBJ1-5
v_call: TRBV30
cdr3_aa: CAWGPNQPQHF
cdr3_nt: TGTGCCTGGGGCCCTAATCAGCCCCAGCATTTT

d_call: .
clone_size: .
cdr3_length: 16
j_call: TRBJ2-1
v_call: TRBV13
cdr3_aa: CASSPEGLALNNEQFF
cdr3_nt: TGTGCCAGCAGCCCGGAGGGCCTAGCGCTTAACAATGAGCAGTTCTTC

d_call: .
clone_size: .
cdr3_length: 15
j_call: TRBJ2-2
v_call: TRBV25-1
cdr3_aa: CASSGVGANTGELFF
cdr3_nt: TGTGCCAGCAGTGGGGTAGGGGCTAACACCGGGGAGCTGTTTTTT

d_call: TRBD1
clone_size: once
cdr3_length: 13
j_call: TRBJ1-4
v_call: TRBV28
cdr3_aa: CASSQGQGKKLFF
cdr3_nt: TGTGCCAGCAGCCAGGGACAGGGGAAAAAACTGTTTTTT

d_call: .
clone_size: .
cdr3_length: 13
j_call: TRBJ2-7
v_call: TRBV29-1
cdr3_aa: CSARIGQSYEQYF
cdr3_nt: TGCAGCGCAAGAATCGGACAGAGCTACGAGCAGTACTTC

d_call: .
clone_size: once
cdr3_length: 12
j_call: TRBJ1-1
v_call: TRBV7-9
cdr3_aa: CASSLEAGEAFF
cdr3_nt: TGTGCCAGCAGCTTAGAGGCGGGGGAGGCTTTCTTT

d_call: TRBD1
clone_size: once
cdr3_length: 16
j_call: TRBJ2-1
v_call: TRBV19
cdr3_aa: CASSNPRDRVDSEQFF
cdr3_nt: TGTGCCAGTAGTAACCCCCGGGACAGGGTGGATAGTGAGCAGTTCTTC

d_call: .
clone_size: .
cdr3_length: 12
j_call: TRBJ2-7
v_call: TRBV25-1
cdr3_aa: CASRPGLNEQYF
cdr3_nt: TGTGCCAGCAGACCGGGTCTCAACGAGCAGTACTTC

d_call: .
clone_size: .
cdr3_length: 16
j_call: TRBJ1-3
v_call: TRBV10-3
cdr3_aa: CAISETVLSSGNTIYF
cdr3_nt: TGTGCCATCAGTGAGACAGTCTTGAGCTCTGGAAACACCATATATTTT

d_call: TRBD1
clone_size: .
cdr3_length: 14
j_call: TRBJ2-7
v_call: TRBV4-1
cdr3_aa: CASSQAGGLYEQYF
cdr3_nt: TGCGCCAGCAGCCAAGCAGGGGGCTTATACGAGCAGTACTTC

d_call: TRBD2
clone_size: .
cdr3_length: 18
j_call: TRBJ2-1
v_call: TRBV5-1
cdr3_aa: CASSLAVSGRAGHNEQFF
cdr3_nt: TGCGCCAGCAGCTTGGCCGTAAGCGGGAGGGCCGGCCACAATGAGCAGTTCTTC

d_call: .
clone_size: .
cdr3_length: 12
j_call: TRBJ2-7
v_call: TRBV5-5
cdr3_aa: CASSFQGHEQYF
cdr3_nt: TGTGCCAGCAGCTTCCAGGGTCACGAGCAGTACTTC

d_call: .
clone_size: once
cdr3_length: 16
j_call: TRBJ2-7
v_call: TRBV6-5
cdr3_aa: CASSLWQGTKGSEQYF
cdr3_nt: TGTGCCAGCAGTTTGTGGCAGGGGACCAAGGGTAGCGAGCAGTACTTC

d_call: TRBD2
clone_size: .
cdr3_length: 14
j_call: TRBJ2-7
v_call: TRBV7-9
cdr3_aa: CASSLSGRAYEQYF
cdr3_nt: TGTGCCAGCAGCTTAAGCGGGAGGGCATACGAGCAGTACTTC

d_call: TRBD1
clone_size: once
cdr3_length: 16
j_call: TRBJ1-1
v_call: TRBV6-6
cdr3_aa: CASRPPGQTGDTEAFF
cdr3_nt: TGTGCCAGCAGGCCCCCGGGACAGACTGGGGACACTGAAGCTTTCTTT

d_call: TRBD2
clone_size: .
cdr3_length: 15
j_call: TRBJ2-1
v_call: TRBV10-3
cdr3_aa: CAISGTSGPYNEQFF
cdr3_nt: TGTGCCATCAGCGGGACTAGCGGCCCCTACAATGAGCAGTTCTTC

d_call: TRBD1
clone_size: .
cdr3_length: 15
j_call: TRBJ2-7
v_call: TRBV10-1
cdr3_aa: CASSGRDSYSYEQYF
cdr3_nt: TGCGCCAGCAGTGGCCGGGACAGTTACTCCTACGAGCAGTACTTC

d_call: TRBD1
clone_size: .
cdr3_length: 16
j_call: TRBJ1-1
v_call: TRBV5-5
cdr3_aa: CASSVDTRTGGPEAFF
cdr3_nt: TGTGCCAGCAGCGTTGATACTCGGACAGGGGGCCCTGAAGCTTTCTTT

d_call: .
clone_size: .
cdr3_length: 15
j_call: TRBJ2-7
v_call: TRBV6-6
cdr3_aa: CASTQTQGPLYEQYF
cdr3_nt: TGTGCCAGCACTCAAACCCAGGGCCCCCTCTACGAGCAGTACTTC

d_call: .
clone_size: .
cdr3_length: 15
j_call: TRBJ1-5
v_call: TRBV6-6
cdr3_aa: CASSSSTGMNQPQHF
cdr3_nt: TGTGCCAGCAGTTCAAGTACAGGGATGAATCAGCCCCAGCATTTT

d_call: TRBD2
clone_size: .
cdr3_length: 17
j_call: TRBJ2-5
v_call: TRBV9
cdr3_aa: CASSVGMGWEGRETQYF
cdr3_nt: TGTGCCAGCAGCGTAGGGATGGGGTGGGAGGGGCGAGAGACCCAGTACTTC

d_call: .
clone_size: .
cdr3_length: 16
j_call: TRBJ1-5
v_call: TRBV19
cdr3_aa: CASKEFPLYSNQPQHF
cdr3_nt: TGTGCCAGTAAGGAGTTCCCCCTATATAGCAATCAGCCCCAGCATTTT

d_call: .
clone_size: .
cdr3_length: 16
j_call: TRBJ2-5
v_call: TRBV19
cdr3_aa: CASSRGRWLGEETQYF
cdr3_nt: TGTGCCAGTAGTAGAGGTCGCTGGCTAGGAGAAGAGACCCAGTACTTC

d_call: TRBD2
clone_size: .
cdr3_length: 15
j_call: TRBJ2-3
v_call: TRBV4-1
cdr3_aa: CASSQIAGVTDTQYF
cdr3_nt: TGCGCCAGCAGCCAAATAGCGGGAGTTACAGATACGCAGTATTTT

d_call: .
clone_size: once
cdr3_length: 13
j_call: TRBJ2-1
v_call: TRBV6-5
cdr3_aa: CASSYGADNEQFF
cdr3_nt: TGTGCCAGCAGTTACGGGGCGGACAATGAGCAGTTCTTC

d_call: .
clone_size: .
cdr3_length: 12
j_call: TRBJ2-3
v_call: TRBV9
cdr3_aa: CASSATGRAQYF
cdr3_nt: TGTGCCAGCAGCGCTACAGGGAGAGCGCAGTATTTT

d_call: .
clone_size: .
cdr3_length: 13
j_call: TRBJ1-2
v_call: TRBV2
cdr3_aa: CASSEGTDYGYTF
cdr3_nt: TGTGCCAGCAGTGAAGGGACAGACTATGGCTACACCTTC

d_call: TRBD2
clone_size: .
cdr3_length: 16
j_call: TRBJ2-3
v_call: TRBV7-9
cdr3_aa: CASRLPGLAGVDTQYF
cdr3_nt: TGTGCCAGCAGGCTCCCGGGACTAGCGGGAGTAGATACGCAGTATTTT

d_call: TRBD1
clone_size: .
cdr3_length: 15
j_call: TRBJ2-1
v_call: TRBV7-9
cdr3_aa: CASSLGQGNYNEQFF
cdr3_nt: TGTGCCAGCAGCTTAGGACAGGGCAACTACAATGAGCAGTTCTTC

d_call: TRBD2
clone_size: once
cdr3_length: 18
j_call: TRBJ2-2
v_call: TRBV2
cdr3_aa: CASRDLGLAGTNTGELFF
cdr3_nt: TGTGCCAGCAGGGACTTGGGACTAGCGGGAACGAACACCGGGGAGCTGTTTTTT